A selection of T cell receptor beta chains follows, all from one sample in a study of cytomegalovirus exposure and HLA in healthy donors. Using immunoSEQ multiplex PCR, the repertoire was profiled, and TCRdb retains in-frame clones only, with some absent. The sample lists about 130,000 clones; 70% to 85% were seen once. Sample: PBMCs. The receptors here all came from a boy between 2 and 10 years old in good health and CMV-seronegative. CDR3s include the opening cysteine and the closing phenylalanine or tryptophan. The D gene is left open where the match is weak. Where a row states a size, it is once, few, many or the class of an expanded clone; other rows omit it.

cdr3_length,d_call,clone_size,v_call,j_call,cdr3_nt,cdr3_aa
14,TRBD1,NA,TRBV6-6,TRBJ1-2,TGTGCCAGCAGTTACTCGAGGGACAGGGATGGCTACACCTTC,CASSYSRDRDGYTF
11,NA,NA,TRBV19,TRBJ1-1,TGTGCCAGTATTGGGGGGACTGAAGCTTTCTTT,CASIGGTEAFF
14,TRBD1,few,TRBV5-6,TRBJ1-2,TGTGCCAGCAGCTTAGGGACAGCTGCCTATGGCTACACCTTC,CASSLGTAAYGYTF
16,NA,NA,TRBV28,TRBJ2-3,TGTGCCAGCCTGCGAAGAGAAAGGGGGGGAGGAGATACGCAGTATTTT,CASLRRERGGGDTQYF
15,NA,NA,TRBV6-5,TRBJ1-3,TGTGCCAGCAGTTACTCAGGGGGAACTGGAAACACCATATATTTT,CASSYSGGTGNTIYF
13,NA,NA,TRBV6-4,TRBJ2-2,TGTGCCAGCAGTGACTCACAGGCCGGGGAGCTGTTTTTT,CASSDSQAGELFF
15,NA,NA,TRBV6-6,TRBJ2-5,TGTGCCAGCCAGTTTAGGGCAGGGAGGTACGAGACCCAGTACTTC,CASQFRAGRYETQYF
15,NA,NA,TRBV27,TRBJ2-7,TGTGCCAGCGGCCCCGACAGCGAGCCCCCCTACGAGCAGTACTTC,CASGPDSEPPYEQYF
14,TRBD1,NA,TRBV5-4,TRBJ1-1,TGTGCCAGCAGCTCCGGACAGGGGAACTCTGAAGCTTTCTTT,CASSSGQGNSEAFF
14,NA,NA,TRBV7-9,TRBJ2-5,TGTGCCAGCGAACAGGGCCTAATCCAAGAGACCCAGTACTTC,CASEQGLIQETQYF
14,NA,once,TRBV29-1,TRBJ2-3,TGCAGCGTTGGACCTCAGAGCCACCACACGCAGGAGTATTTT,CSVGPQSHHTQEYF
12,NA,NA,TRBV7-9,TRBJ2-7,TGTGCCAGCAGCTCGGTGGGGGGCGAGCAGTACTTC,CASSSVGGEQYF
9,NA,NA,TRBV29-1,TRBJ1-1,TGCGCAGTGAACACTGAAGCTTTCTTT,CAVNTEAFF
16,TRBD1,NA,TRBV9,TRBJ1-1,TGTGCCAGCAGCTTAATTTGGACAGGGATGAACACTGAAGCTTTCTTT,CASSLIWTGMNTEAFF
16,NA,NA,TRBV7-3,TRBJ2-7,TGTGCCAGCAGCTTACATTCCTCGGGGGGCACTTACGAGCAGTACTTC,CASSLHSSGGTYEQYF
16,NA,NA,TRBV4-1,TRBJ2-5,TGCGCCAGCAGCCAACCCCCAAGGGGACTTCAGGAGACCCAGTACTTC,CASSQPPRGLQETQYF
16,NA,NA,TRBV30,TRBJ2-2,TGTGCCTGGAGTGTTTACAGTATTCCGAACACCGGGGAGCTGTTTTTT,CAWSVYSIPNTGELFF
14,NA,once,TRBV6-5,TRBJ2-5,TGTGCCAGCAGACATACTCGGGGGCAAGAGACCCAGTACTTC,CASRHTRGQETQYF
13,TRBD2,NA,TRBV19,TRBJ2-7,TGTGCCAGCCCGGGAGGGGAAAGTTACGAGCAGTACTTC,CASPGGESYEQYF
11,NA,NA,TRBV28,TRBJ2-1,NA,CASSSSGLPFF
15,NA,NA,TRBV10-3,TRBJ1-5,TGTGCCATCAGTGAGTCGGAGGCGGGTCCCCAGCCCCAGCATTTT,CAISESEAGPQPQHF
12,TRBD1,few,TRBV19,TRBJ1-1,TGTGCCAGTAGAAAAGGGACAGGTGAAGCTTTCTTT,CASRKGTGEAFF
14,NA,NA,TRBV27,TRBJ2-7,TGTGCCAGCACCCCGCGAGGGCAATCCTACGAGCAGTACTTC,CASTPRGQSYEQYF
18,TRBD1,few,TRBV7-3,TRBJ1-1,TGTGCCAGCAGCTTATATCACGGACAGGGGTCCGGGAACACTGAAGCTTTCTTT,CASSLYHGQGSGNTEAFF
13,NA,NA,TRBV7-2,TRBJ1-1,TGTGCCAGCAGCGCCAGAGGGAACACTGAAGCTTTCTTT,CASSARGNTEAFF
15,NA,NA,TRBV19,TRBJ1-1,TGTGCCAGTAGTGCCTGGGGGGGCTCGGACACTGAAGCTTTCTTT,CASSAWGGSDTEAFF
16,TRBD1,NA,TRBV9,TRBJ2-2,TGTGCCAGCAGCCCGAGCGTACAGGGGGCGACCGGGGAGCTGTTTTTT,CASSPSVQGATGELFF
13,NA,NA,TRBV6-5,TRBJ2-3,TGTGCCAGCAGGGGGGCTAATACAGATACGCAGTATTTT,CASRGANTDTQYF
14,NA,NA,TRBV7-3,TRBJ1-1,TGTGCCAGCAGCTTAAGGGGGCGCGGAACTGAAGCTTTCTTT,CASSLRGRGTEAFF
16,TRBD2,NA,TRBV5-1,TRBJ2-1,TGCGCCAGCAGCCCGGTTGTGGCGGGAGGGTACAATGAGCAGTTCTTC,CASSPVVAGGYNEQFF
16,TRBD1,NA,TRBV29-1,TRBJ1-1,TGCAGCGTCGAGGCGGAGACAGGGGTGGTGAGGACTGAAGCTTTCTTT,CSVEAETGVVRTEAFF
15,TRBD1,NA,TRBV5-6,TRBJ1-4,TGTGCCAGCAGCTCTCCGGGACAGCTTAATGAAAAACTGTTTTTT,CASSSPGQLNEKLFF
14,NA,NA,TRBV10-3,TRBJ1-5,TGTGCCATCAGTGACCTGGAGAGCAATCAGCCCCAGCATTTT,CAISDLESNQPQHF
14,NA,NA,TRBV29-1,TRBJ1-2,TGCAGCGTTGACAGGGTCCAAGCTAACTATGGCTACACCTTC,CSVDRVQANYGYTF
16,NA,once,TRBV12-5,TRBJ2-2,TGTGCTAGTGGTTCGGCGACAGGAAGGGGCGCCGGGGAGCTGTTTTTT,CASGSATGRGAGELFF
20,TRBD1,NA,TRBV18,TRBJ2-5,TGTGCCAGCTCACCACTTCGCACGGGACAGGGGCCCCCATTCGGGGAGACCCAGTACTTC,CASSPLRTGQGPPFGETQYF
13,NA,NA,TRBV6-4,TRBJ2-7,TGTGCCAGCAGTGAAGAGGGCAGCTCCGAGCAGTACTTC,CASSEEGSSEQYF
14,TRBD2,few,TRBV9,TRBJ2-3,TGTGCCAGCAGCTCCGGGACTAGGGTAGATACGCAGTATTTT,CASSSGTRVDTQYF
13,NA,NA,TRBV2,TRBJ1-2,TGTGCCAGCAGGCCGGACAGCTCCTATGGCTACACCTTC,CASRPDSSYGYTF
13,NA,NA,TRBV2,TRBJ2-1,TGTGCCAGCAGTGAAGCTAGCGGTTATGAGCAGTTCTTC,CASSEASGYEQFF
12,NA,NA,TRBV7-2,TRBJ2-7,TGTGCCAGCAGCTCGACACACTACGAGCAGTACTTC,CASSSTHYEQYF
19,TRBD1,NA,TRBV4-1,TRBJ2-7,TGCGCCAGCAGCCAAGATTTGGAGTCTGGGACAGCTCTAACCTACGAGCAGTACTTC,CASSQDLESGTALTYEQYF
14,TRBD1,NA,TRBV5-6,TRBJ1-5,TGTGCCAGCAGCGCGACAGGGGAGGGCCAGCCCCAGCATTTT,CASSATGEGQPQHF
14,NA,NA,TRBV6-6,TRBJ1-2,TGTGCCAGCAGTTACGTGGGCAATAGGGAGGGCTACACCTTC,CASSYVGNREGYTF
15,TRBD1,NA,TRBV6-5,TRBJ1-1,TGTGCCAGCAGGGACAGGGTCGGGGTAAACACTGAAGCTTTCTTT,CASRDRVGVNTEAFF
16,TRBD2,NA,TRBV6-4,TRBJ2-1,TGTGCCAGCAGTGACAGGACTAGCGGGGAGCTCAATGAGCAGTTCTTC,CASSDRTSGELNEQFF
17,NA,NA,TRBV5-6,TRBJ1-1,TGTGCCAGCAGCTTGGGAGCAGGTGGGGAGTTGGACACTGAAGCTTTCTTT,CASSLGAGGELDTEAFF
14,NA,NA,TRBV10-3,TRBJ2-2,TGTGCCATCATGGGGCTGGAGGGTACCGGGGAGCTGTTTTTT,CAIMGLEGTGELFF
17,NA,NA,TRBV2,TRBJ2-6,TGTGCCAGCAGTCTATCGGGACACCACTCTGGGGCCAACGTCCTGACTTTC,CASSLSGHHSGANVLTF
14,TRBD1,NA,TRBV30,TRBJ1-6,TGTGCCTGGGAAGGACAGGGACCCCTTCGGGCCCTCCACTTT,CAWEGQGPLRALHF
17,TRBD1,NA,TRBV27,TRBJ2-2,TGTGCCAGCAGTGAGACCCCGGACAGGTTAAATTTCGGGGAGCTGTTTTTT,CASSETPDRLNFGELFF
13,TRBD1,NA,TRBV29-1,TRBJ2-1,TGCAGCGTCACGGGACAGCTTTACAATGAGCAGTTCTTC,CSVTGQLYNEQFF
13,TRBD1,NA,TRBV2,TRBJ2-7,TGTGCCAGCGATATGGGACAGGGGTGGTTCGGGAACTTC,CASDMGQGWFGNF
18,NA,NA,TRBV6-1,TRBJ2-4,TGTGCCAGCAGTGAAAATTGGAGAGGGGGGGGAGCCAAAAACATTCAGTACTTC,CASSENWRGGGAKNIQYF
14,TRBD1,NA,TRBV27,TRBJ2-7,TGTGCCAGCAGCACACCGGGACAGGGGGACGAGCAGTACTTC,CASSTPGQGDEQYF
15,NA,NA,TRBV6-6,TRBJ2-4,TGTGCCAGCAGTTACGGGGACGGGGGGCAAAACATTCAGTACTTC,CASSYGDGGQNIQYF
15,NA,NA,TRBV6-6,TRBJ2-2,TGTGCCAGCAGACCCGCGCAGGGGAACACCGGGGAGCTGTTTTTT,CASRPAQGNTGELFF
15,TRBD1,NA,TRBV6-5,TRBJ1-5,TGTGCCAGCAGTTACTCGGGGACAGGGAATCAGCCCCAGCATTTT,CASSYSGTGNQPQHF
16,NA,NA,TRBV7-9,TRBJ1-1,TGTGCCAGCAGCTTGAACGGGGGGCGTTGGGACACTGAAGCTTTCTTT,CASSLNGGRWDTEAFF